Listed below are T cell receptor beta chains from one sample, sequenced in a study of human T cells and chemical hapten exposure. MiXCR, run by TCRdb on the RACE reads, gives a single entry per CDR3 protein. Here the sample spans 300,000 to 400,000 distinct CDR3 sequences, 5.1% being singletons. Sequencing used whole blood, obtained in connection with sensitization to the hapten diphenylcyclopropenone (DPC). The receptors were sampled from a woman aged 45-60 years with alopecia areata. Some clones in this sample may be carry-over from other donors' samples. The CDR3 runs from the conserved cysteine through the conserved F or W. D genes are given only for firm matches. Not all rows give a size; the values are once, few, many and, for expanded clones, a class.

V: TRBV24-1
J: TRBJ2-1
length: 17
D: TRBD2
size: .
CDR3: CATSDRKSGIGNNEQFF
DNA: TGTGCCACCAGTGACAGGAAGAGCGGGATAGGGAACAATGAGCAGTTCTTC

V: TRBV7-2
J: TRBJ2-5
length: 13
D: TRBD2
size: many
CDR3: CASSRGGQETQYF
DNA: TGTGCCAGCAGTCGGGGGGGGCAAGAGACCCAGTACTTC

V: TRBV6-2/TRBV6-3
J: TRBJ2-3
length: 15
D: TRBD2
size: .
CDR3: CASSYSRAGGDTQYF
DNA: TGTGCCAGCAGTTACTCGCGAGCGGGAGGAGATACGCAGTATTTT

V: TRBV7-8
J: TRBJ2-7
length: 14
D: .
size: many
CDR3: CASSLASTLYEQYF
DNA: TGTGCCAGCAGCTTAGCGTCGACCCTCTACGAGCAGTACTTC

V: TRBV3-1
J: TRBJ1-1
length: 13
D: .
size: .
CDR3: CASSQGGFTEAFF
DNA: TGTGCCAGCAGCCAAGGCGGTTTCACTGAAGCTTTCTTT

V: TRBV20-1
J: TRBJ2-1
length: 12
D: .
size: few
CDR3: CSARGLRNEQFF
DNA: TGCAGTGCTAGAGGACTACGCAATGAGCAGTTCTTC

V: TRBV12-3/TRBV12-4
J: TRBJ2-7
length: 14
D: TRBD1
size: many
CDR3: CASRNTGTGGEQYF
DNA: TGTGCCAGCAGGAACACCGGGACAGGGGGCGAGCAGTACTTC

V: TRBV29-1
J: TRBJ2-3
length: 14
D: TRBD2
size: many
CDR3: CSVAVGRAPDTQYF
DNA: TGCAGCGTTGCTGTCGGGAGGGCCCCAGATACGCAGTATTTT

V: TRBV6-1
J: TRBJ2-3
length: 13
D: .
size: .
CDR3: CASSEIGEDTQYF
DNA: TGTGCCAGCAGTGAAATAGGGGAAGATACGCAGTATTTT

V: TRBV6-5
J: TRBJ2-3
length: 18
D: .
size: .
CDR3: CASSYQKTPPDNTDTQYF
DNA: TGTGCCAGCAGTTACCAGAAAACGCCCCCAGATAATACAGATACGCAGTATTTT

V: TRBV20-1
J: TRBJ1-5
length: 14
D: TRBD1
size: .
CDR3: CSAPRGGRNQPQHF
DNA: TGCAGTGCCCCTCGAGGGGGCCGCAATCAGCCCCAGCATTTT

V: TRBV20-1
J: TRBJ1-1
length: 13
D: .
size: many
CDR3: CSAEGPNTAEAFF
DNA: TGCAGTGCTGAGGGACCAAACACCGCTGAAGCTTTCTTT

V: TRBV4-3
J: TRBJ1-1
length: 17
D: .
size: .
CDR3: CASSQEPYSGDSTEAFF
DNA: TGCGCCAGCAGCCAAGAACCCTACTCAGGGGATTCCACTGAAGCTTTCTTT

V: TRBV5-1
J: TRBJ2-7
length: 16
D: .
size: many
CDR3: CASSSAFGGSSYEQYF
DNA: TGCGCCAGCAGCTCCGCCTTCGGGGGTTCAAGCTACGAGCAGTACTTC

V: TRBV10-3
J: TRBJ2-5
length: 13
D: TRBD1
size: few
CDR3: CAINSDRMETQYF
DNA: TGTGCCATCAACTCGGACAGGATGGAGACCCAGTACTTC

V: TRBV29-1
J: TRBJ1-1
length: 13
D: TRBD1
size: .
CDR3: CSGGDRADTEAFF
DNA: TGCAGCGGGGGGGACAGGGCGGACACTGAAGCTTTCTTT

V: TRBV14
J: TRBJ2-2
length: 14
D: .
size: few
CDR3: CASSQVRRTGELFF
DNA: TGTGCCAGCAGCCAAGTGAGAAGGACCGGGGAGCTGTTTTTT

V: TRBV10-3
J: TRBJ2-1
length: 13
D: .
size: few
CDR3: CATRTATYNEQFF
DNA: TGTGCCACACGGACCGCGACCTACAATGAGCAGTTCTTC

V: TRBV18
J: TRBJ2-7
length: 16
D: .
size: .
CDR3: CASSPPRGALSYEQYF
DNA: TGTGCCAGCTCACCACCAAGGGGTGCCCTCTCCTACGAGCAGTACTTC

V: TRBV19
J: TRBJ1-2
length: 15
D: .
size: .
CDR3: CASADGGSPNYGYTF
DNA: TGTGCCAGTGCGGACGGGGGGAGCCCTAACTATGGCTACACCTTC

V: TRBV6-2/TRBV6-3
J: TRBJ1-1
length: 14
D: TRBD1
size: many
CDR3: CASRRTGGITEAFF
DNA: TGTGCCAGCAGGAGAACAGGGGGAATCACTGAAGCTTTCTTT

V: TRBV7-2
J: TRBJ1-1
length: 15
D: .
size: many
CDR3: CASSLGARPNTEAFF
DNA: TGTGCCAGCAGCCTAGGGGCCAGGCCTAACACTGAAGCTTTCTTT

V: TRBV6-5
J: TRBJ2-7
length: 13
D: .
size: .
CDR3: CASTPTLGYEQYF
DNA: TGTGCCAGCACCCCTACTCTCGGCTACGAGCAGTACTTC